This T cell receptor beta chain was sequenced during a study of T cells in narcolepsy. On the study more broadly: Healthy controls were enrolled alongside patients with narcolepsy type 1 or type 2. Study-wide findings and caveats: HCRT-specific and TRIB2-specific autoreactive clonotypes appeared among same-patient CSF and blood CD4+ clonotypes. Autoreactive clonotypes reportedly recurred in blood of same and different patients, not controls.

There are 11 residues in the CDR3. The germline gives CDR1 MNHEY, CDR2 SVGAGI. On this clone itself: Its target is not known. The junction shows a germline mismatch at one end, possibly a read error.

The repertoire was sequenced with immunoSEQ multiplex PCR; TCRdb's copy has only in-frame clones and lacks some. The repertoire holds under 35,000 clones, with roughly 90% as singletons. Sequencing input: CD45RA- memory CD4+ T cells from PBMCs. The V call is TRBV6-5, the J call TRBJ2-1, with D unclear. This receptor was taken from a human donor with narcolepsy. Here the CDR3 DNA reads TGTGCCAGCAGTGAATTGGGTAGTAGGGTCTTC. Translation: CASSELGSRVF.